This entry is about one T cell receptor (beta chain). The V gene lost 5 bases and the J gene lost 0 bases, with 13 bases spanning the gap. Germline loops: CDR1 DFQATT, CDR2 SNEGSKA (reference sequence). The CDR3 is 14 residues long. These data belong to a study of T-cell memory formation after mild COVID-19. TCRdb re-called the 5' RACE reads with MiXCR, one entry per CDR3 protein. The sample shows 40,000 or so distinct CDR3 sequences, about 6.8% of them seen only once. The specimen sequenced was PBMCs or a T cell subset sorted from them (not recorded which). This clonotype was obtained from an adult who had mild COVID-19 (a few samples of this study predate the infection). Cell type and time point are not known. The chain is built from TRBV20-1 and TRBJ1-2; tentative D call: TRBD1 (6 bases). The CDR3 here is CSAFGRDTNYGYTF. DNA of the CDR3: TGCAGTGCTTTCGGCCGGGACACTAACTATGGCTACACCTTC.